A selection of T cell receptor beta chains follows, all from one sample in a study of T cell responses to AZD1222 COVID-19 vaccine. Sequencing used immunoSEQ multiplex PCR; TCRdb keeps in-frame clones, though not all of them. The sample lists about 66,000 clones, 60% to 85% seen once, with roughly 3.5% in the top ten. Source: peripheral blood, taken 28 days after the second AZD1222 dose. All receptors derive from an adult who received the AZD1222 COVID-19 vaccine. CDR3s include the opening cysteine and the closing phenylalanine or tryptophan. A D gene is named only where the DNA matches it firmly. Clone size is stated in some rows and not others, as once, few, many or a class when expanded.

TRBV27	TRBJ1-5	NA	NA	TGTGCCAGCAGTTTATATCAGGGTAGCAATCAGCCCCAGCATTTT	CASSLYQGSNQPQHF
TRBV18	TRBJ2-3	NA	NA	TGTGCCAGCTCACCACGGGCAGGGCTGGCGTCCACAGATACGCAGTATTTT	CASSPRAGLASTDTQYF
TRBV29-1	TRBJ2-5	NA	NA	TGCAGCGTTGGGGAAGAGACCCAGTACTTC	CSVGEETQYF
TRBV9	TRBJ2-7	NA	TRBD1	TGTGCCAGCAGCGTAGCTACGACAGGGAATCTTTTAAGTGGCCACTACGAGCAGTACTTC	CASSVATTGNLLSGHYEQYF
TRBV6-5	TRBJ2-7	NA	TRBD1	TGTGCCACGATAGACAGGGGCTCCTACGAGCAGTACTTC	CATIDRGSYEQYF
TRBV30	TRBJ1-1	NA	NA	TGTGCCTGGACGCGGATTCTCGGGGCTTTCTTT	CAWTRILGAFF
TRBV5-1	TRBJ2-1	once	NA	TGCGCCAGCAGCTTGGCCGGTCCCTCCTACAATGAGCAGTTCTTC	CASSLAGPSYNEQFF
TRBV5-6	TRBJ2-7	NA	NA	TGTGCCAGCAGCTTTTGGACTGCCTACGAGCAGTACTTC	CASSFWTAYEQYF
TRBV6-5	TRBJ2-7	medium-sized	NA	TGTGCCAGCAGTACCGCCGGGACATTATACGAGCAGTACTTC	CASSTAGTLYEQYF
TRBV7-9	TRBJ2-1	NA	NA	TGTGCCAGCAGCTTAGCTAAGAGGTCGGGGGCCGAGCAGTTCTTC	CASSLAKRSGAEQFF
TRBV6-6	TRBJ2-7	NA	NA	TGTGCCAGCAGTTACTCGACAGGTTTTTACGAGCAGTACTTC	CASSYSTGFYEQYF
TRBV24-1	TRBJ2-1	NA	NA	TGTGCCACCAGTGGGGCCAGCTATCCCTACAATGAGCAGTTCTTC	CATSGASYPYNEQFF
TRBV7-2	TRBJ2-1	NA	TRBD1	TGTGCCAGCAGCTCCCAACGGGGGACAGGGTATGAGCAGTTCTTC	CASSSQRGTGYEQFF
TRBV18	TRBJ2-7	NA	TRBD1	TGTGCCAGCTCACCAAGACAGGGGGCCTACGAGCAGTACTTC	CASSPRQGAYEQYF
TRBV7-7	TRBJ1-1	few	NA	TGTGCCAGCAGCTTAAGAGAGAACACTGAAGCTTTCTTT	CASSLRENTEAFF
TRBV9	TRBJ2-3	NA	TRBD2	TGTGCCAGCAGCGTAGGACTAGCGGGGGGAAACCTGGGAGATACGCAGTATTTT	CASSVGLAGGNLGDTQYF
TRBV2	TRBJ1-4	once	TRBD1	TGTGCCAGCAAGAACAGGGGAGGAACTAATGAAAAACTGTTTTTT	CASKNRGGTNEKLFF
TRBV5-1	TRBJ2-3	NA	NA	TGCGCCAGCAGCCCATCGGACAGCACAGATACGCAGTATTTT	CASSPSDSTDTQYF
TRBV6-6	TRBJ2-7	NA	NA	TGTGCCAGCAGTCAGCCGGACTCACGACTAGGTAGATCCTACGAGCAGTACTTC	CASSQPDSRLGRSYEQYF
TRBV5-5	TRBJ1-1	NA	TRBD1	TGTGCCAGCAGCTCGGGACAGCAACCGGGAAACACTGAAGCTTTCTTT	CASSSGQQPGNTEAFF
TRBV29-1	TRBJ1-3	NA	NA	TGCAGCGTTGAAGACCTCCGCGCGGGCCTCTCTGGAAACACCATATATTTT	CSVEDLRAGLSGNTIYF
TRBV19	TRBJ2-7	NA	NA	TGTGCCAGTAGGGTCGGAGCTAGCTCCGGCTACGAGCAGTACTTC	CASRVGASSGYEQYF
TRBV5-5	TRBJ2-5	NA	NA	TGTGCCAGCAGCTTAATGGAGCCCGGCAATCAAGAGACCCAGTACTTC	CASSLMEPGNQETQYF
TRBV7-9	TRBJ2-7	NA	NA	TGTGCCAGCAGCTTAGTAGGACAGTTGGTCGAGCAGTACTTC	CASSLVGQLVEQYF